Each of the 18 T cell receptor beta chains below was sequenced from the same sample in a study of T cells in Graves' hyperthyroidism and ophthalmopathy. TCR beta CDR3 region amplification was performed from RNA transcripts. When the TCR CDR3 underwent first-round RT-PCR, the HTBI primer set was used. TCRdb reprocessed the multiplex PCR reads with MiXCR, giving one entry per CDR3 protein. The sample carries some 690,000 distinct CDR3 sequences, roughly 17% recorded once. Sequenced input: blood. These TCRs come from a man in his fifties or sixties with Graves' hyperthyroidism.

This clonotype was picked up many times. The chain employs TRBV25-1 and TRBJ1-1; D is undetermined. V gave up 4 bases and J gave up 8 bases, with 14 bases separating them. Germline V gives CDR1 MGHDK, CDR2 SYGVNS. This CDR3 contains 13 residues. The CDR3 reads CASSAATGIEAFF. CDR3 DNA sequence: TGTGCCAGCAGTGCTGCGACGGGTATAGAAGCTTTCTTT.

The chain links TRBV7-2 to TRBJ2-2, with 8 bases matching TRBD2. CDR3 length: 16 amino acids. Losses at the gene ends were 8 bases for V and 2 bases for J; bases not matched to a gene: 10. Germline values: CDR1 SGHTA, CDR2 FQGNSA. CDR3 region: CASSSGSGTNTGELFF. CDR3 nucleotides: TGTGCCAGCTCGTCGGGTAGCGGGACCAACACCGGGGAGCTGTTTTTT.

This clonotype has ten or more counts. V gene TRBV12-3 or TRBV12-4 combines with J gene TRBJ2-7; 9 bases fit TRBD1. The V gene end was trimmed by 3 bases and the J gene end by 5 bases; junction bases not matched to a gene: 5. The length of the CDR3 is 14 residues. Written as DNA, the CDR3 is TGTGCCAGCAGTTTTGGGACAGGGATTCACGAGCAGTACTTC. This codes for CASSFGTGIHEQYF.

This clonotype was picked up many times. The chain recombines TRBV12-3 or TRBV12-4 with TRBJ1-6; tentatively, D is TRBD1 (5 bases). The V end was cut by 6 bases, the J end by 7 bases, with 13 bases between. The CDR3 extends over 14 amino acids. As DNA, the CDR3 is TGTGCCAGCAGCCAGAGGGGAATCAATTCACCCCTCCACTTT. The encoded protein is CASSQRGINSPLHF.

In DNA, the CDR3 is TGTGCCAGCAGTTACTCGTCAGACGATCAGCCCCAGCATTTT. Translating it yields CASSYSSDDQPQHF. The rearrangement uses TRBV6-5 and TRBJ1-5, with D unclear. Trimming cost V 0 bases and J 5 bases, with 8 bases left between them. CDR3 length: 14 amino acids. Germline V gene data show CDR1 as MNHEY and CDR2 as SVGAGI.

The chain joins TRBV5-5 to TRBJ2-7; tentative D call: TRBD1 (5 bases). V lost 3 bases and J 4 bases, leaving 11 bases between the germline ends. CDR1 and CDR2 from the germline V gene are SGHKS and YYEKEE (reference sequence). This CDR3 spans 13 amino acids. The CDR3 here is CASSYIQEYEQYF. The CDR3 DNA reads TGTGCCAGCAGCTACATACAGGAGTACGAGCAGTACTTC.

The sample holds a few counts of this clonotype. This chain links TRBV20-1 with TRBJ2-1, with 7 bases aligning to TRBD2. Losses at the gene ends were 0 bases for V and 3 bases for J; bases not matched to a gene: 5. The CDR3 runs 15 residues. CDR1 and CDR2 from the germline V gene are DFQATT and SNEGSKA (reference sequence). This CDR3 is CSARDRASGYNEQFF. As DNA, the CDR3 is TGCAGTGCTAGAGATCGGGCTAGCGGCTACAATGAGCAGTTCTTC.

This clonotype came up a few times. V usage is TRBV7-2 and J usage is TRBJ2-1, with 8 bases aligning to TRBD2. Germline-derived CDR1 and CDR2 are SGHTA and FQGNSA. The V segment lost 4 bases and the J segment 6 bases; nucleotides outside the gene matches: 8. The CDR3 totals 15 residues. Written as DNA, the CDR3 is TGTGCCAGCAGCTACGACGGGAGGGAGAGCAATGAGCAGTTCTTC. This codes for CASSYDGRESNEQFF.

The V gene is TRBV7-9, the J gene TRBJ2-4; 7 positions match TRBD1. The CDR3 consists of 13 residues. Looked up from germline, CDR1 is SEHNR and CDR2 is FQNEAQ (reference sequence). V gave up 5 bases and J gave up 9 bases; unmatched junction bases: 7. The CDR3 nucleotides read TGTGCCAGCAGCCTTAATACAGGGGCCATTCAGTACTTC. Protein product: CASSLNTGAIQYF.

This clonotype was seen ten or more times. This sequence joins TRBV6-5 and TRBJ2-2; 8 bases are a match to TRBD1. Germline V gene sequence: CDR1 MNHEY, CDR2 SVGAGI. The CDR3 totals 17 residues. The J segment lost 8 bases and the V segment lost 0 bases, leaving 11 bases of the junction unmatched. The CDR3 protein is CASSYSMTGARGGELFF. The CDR3 coding sequence is TGTGCCAGCAGTTACTCGATGACAGGGGCCAGGGGAGGGGAGCTGTTTTTT.

This clonotype was detected ten times or more. This rearrangement joins TRBV28 to TRBJ2-7, with 7 bases lining up with TRBD1. J was trimmed by 4 bases and V by 6 bases; bases with no gene match: 12. From germline, CDR1 is MDHEN and CDR2 SYDVKM. CDR3 size: 15 residues. CDR3 in amino acids: CASRLQGPIGYEQYF. CDR3 DNA: TGTGCCAGCAGGTTACAGGGGCCCATAGGATACGAGCAGTACTTC. Variable domain in full (rest from reference TRBV28 and TRBJ2-7): DVKVTQSSRYLVKRTGEKVFLECVQDMDHENMFWYRQDPGLGLRLIYFSYDVKMKEKGDIPEGYSVSREKKERFSLILESASTNQTSMYLCASRLQGPIGYEQYFGPGTRLTVT.

The chain combines TRBV28 with TRBJ1-2; 7 positions match TRBD1. With 2 bases clipped from V and 5 bases from J, the junction kept 2 bases outside the gene matches. Per germline, CDR1 MDHEN and CDR2 SYDVKM. The CDR3 spans 13 residues. The CDR3 sequence is CASSLVTGYGYTF. In DNA form, the CDR3 reads TGTGCCAGCAGTTTAGTGACAGGGTATGGCTACACCTTC.

The chain employs TRBV28 and TRBJ2-6, with 10 bases fitting TRBD1. Germline loops: CDR1 MDHEN, CDR2 SYDVKM. Germline trimming cut 3 bases from V and 4 bases from J; bases unmatched to any gene: 9. This CDR3 is 18 amino acids long. CDR3 DNA: TGTGCCAGCAGTTTTTTAGGACAGGGGGTGAAGGGGGCCAACGTCCTGACTTTC. Translation: CASSFLGQGVKGANVLTF.

This clonotype was detected a few times. The gene calls are TRBV19 and TRBJ2-7, with a possible D match to TRBD1 (5 bases). From germline, CDR1 is LNHDA and CDR2 SQIVND (reference sequence). Trimming removed 10 bases at V and 3 bases at J, with 16 bases between. The CDR3 is 13 amino acids. The CDR3 reads CATQPKGNYEQYF. The CDR3 region has the DNA TGTGCCACTCAACCAAAGGGGAACTACGAGCAGTACTTC.

There are a few counts of this clonotype. This chain joins TRBV30 and TRBJ1-2, with 7 bases identical to TRBD1. This CDR3 is built from 13 residues. Trimming took 2 bases from V and 5 from J; bases not matched to a gene: 5. CDR1 is GTSNPN, CDR2 SVGIG, per germline (reference sequence). The CDR3 loop is CAWSSQGSYGYTF. DNA of the CDR3: TGTGCCTGGAGTTCACAGGGGAGTTATGGCTACACCTTC.

This clonotype was seen many times. This chain uses TRBV12-3 or TRBV12-4 with TRBJ1-1, with D possibly matching TRBD1 (5 bases). The CDR3 contains 14 residues. V was pared by 2 bases and J by 5 bases, with 12 bases between. CDR3 sequence: CASSLSGTGTEAFF. The CDR3 DNA is TGTGCCAGCAGTTTATCAGGGACGGGGACTGAAGCTTTCTTT.

This clonotype was observed at least ten times. The chain joins TRBV19 to TRBJ2-1, with TRBD2 as a possible D gene (7 bases). Germline CDR1 LNHDA, CDR2 SQIVND (reference sequence). V lost 2 bases, J lost 7 bases, and 18 bases lay in between. The CDR3 sequence is 16 residues long. The CDR3 loop reads CASSIRGEGLWNEQFF. As DNA, the CDR3 is TGTGCCAGTAGTATAAGGGGGGAGGGCCTTTGGAATGAGCAGTTCTTC.

In its sample, this clonotype was seen many times. The CDR3 bases are TGTGCCAGCAGCGTAGAAGGGCTAGCTTTCAATGAGCAGTTCTTC. Translation: CASSVEGLAFNEQFF. This rearrangement joins TRBV9 to TRBJ2-1, with D possibly being TRBD2 (5 bases). Germline CDR1 SGDLS, CDR2 YYNGEE. V lost 0 bases and J 6 bases, leaving 13 bases between the germline ends. This CDR3 spans 15 amino acids. The entire variable domain, with the rest obtained from reference TRBV9 and TRBJ2-1, is as follows: DSGVTQTPKHLITATGQRVTLRCSPRSGDLSVYWYQQSLDQGLQFLIQYYNGEERAKGNILERFSAQQFPDLHSELNLSSLELGDSALYFCASSVEGLAFNEQFFGPGTRLTVL.